This T cell receptor beta chain was retrieved from a study of blood T cell repertoires in COVID-19. Study information: The study drew acute and convalescent COVID-19 samples from the United States, Italy and Spain. PBMCs, B-cell-depleted T cells, or T cells were the source of the cDNA or gDNA that made up the material.

Trimming stripped 4 bases from V and 4 bases from J, with 10 bases between. CDR3 size: 14 residues. Germline V lookup: CDR1 LGHDT, CDR2 YNNKEL (reference sequence). Followed over time, Seattle patients had been enrolled while infection was active. In the study's own analysis: Estimation of nucleated cell counts was performed using reference gene primer amplification. Clones were read by immunoSEQ multiplex PCR, and TCRdb kept only the in-frame ones, dropping some. V, J and clone size derive from that table, while D and trimming were established from the DNA sequence. The profile shows about 97,000 clones, roughly 92% of them singletons.

The receptor comes from a woman aged 45 to 65 with COVID-19, enrolled during active disease. The chain is built from TRBV3-1 (or the pseudogene TRBV3-2) and TRBJ2-2; possible D gene TRBD1, 5 bases. Sequenced input: peripheral blood. The CDR3 loop is CASSRRQFTGELFF. The CDR3 coding sequence is TGTGCCAGCAGCCGGAGACAGTTCACCGGGGAGCTGTTTTTT.